This is a list of T cell receptor beta chains from one sample in a study of blood T cell repertoires in COVID-19. TCRdb keeps only in-frame clones here, not all; method: immunoSEQ multiplex PCR. The data show fewer than 250,000 clones, more than 75% seen once. Specimen: peripheral blood. The receptors stem from a man between 60 and 75 years old with acute or convalescent COVID-19. Both conserved end residues are part of each CDR3. Each record gives: CDR3 protein, CDR3 DNA, J gene, clone size, D gene, V gene. A D gene is named only where the DNA matches it firmly. Clone size is given for some rows only: seen once, a few or many times, or a class if the clone is expanded.

CDR3: CASSQGGRKRGTEAFF
DNA: TGTGCCAGCAGCCAGGGGGGGCGAAAAAGGGGAACTGAAGCTTTCTTT
J: TRBJ1-1
size: NA
D: NA
V: TRBV3-1/TRBV3-2

CDR3: CASTTGTGGNYGYTF
DNA: TGTGCCAGCACCACCGGGACAGGGGGCAACTATGGCTACACCTTC
J: TRBJ1-2
size: NA
D: TRBD1
V: TRBV6-5

CDR3: CASSSGQGASEQYF
DNA: TGTGCCAGCAGTTCAGGACAGGGGGCTAGCGAGCAGTACTTC
J: TRBJ2-7
size: NA
D: TRBD1
V: TRBV6-5

CDR3: CASSPEQGIDEKLFF
DNA: TGCGCCAGCAGCCCCGAACAGGGGATCGATGAAAAACTGTTTTTT
J: TRBJ1-4
size: NA
D: TRBD1
V: TRBV5-1

CDR3: CASSFPQTEDAEAFF
DNA: TGTGCCAGCAGTTTTCCCCAGACAGAGGACGCTGAAGCTTTCTTT
J: TRBJ1-1
size: once
D: NA
V: TRBV27

CDR3: CASSLALAGGGETQYF
DNA: TGTGCCAGCAGCTTAGCCCTAGCGGGGGGCGGGGAGACCCAGTACTTC
J: TRBJ2-5
size: NA
D: TRBD2
V: TRBV7-2

CDR3: CASSLPAGTGGMVEQYF
DNA: TGCGCCAGCAGCTTGCCCGCCGGGACAGGGGGGATGGTCGAGCAGTACTTC
J: TRBJ2-7
size: NA
D: TRBD1
V: TRBV5-1

CDR3: CASSFWTSGGDEQFF
DNA: TGTGCCAGCTCATTCTGGACTAGCGGGGGAGATGAGCAGTTCTTC
J: TRBJ2-1
size: NA
D: TRBD2
V: TRBV18

CDR3: CASSLAGQGAGNTIYF
DNA: TGTGCCAGCAGCTTGGCGGGACAGGGGGCTGGAAACACCATATATTTT
J: TRBJ1-3
size: once
D: TRBD1
V: TRBV5-6

CDR3: CASTQGVRTGELFF
DNA: TGTGCCAGTACACAGGGGGTGCGAACCGGGGAGCTGTTTTTT
J: TRBJ2-2
size: NA
D: TRBD1
V: TRBV19

CDR3: CASSLEGLAGPLTDTQYF
DNA: TGTGCCAGCAGCTTGGAAGGACTAGCGGGGCCACTCACAGATACGCAGTATTTT
J: TRBJ2-3
size: NA
D: TRBD2
V: TRBV11-2

CDR3: CSVERDGGPQHF
DNA: TGCAGCGTTGAGAGAGACGGCGGGCCCCAGCATTTT
J: TRBJ1-5
size: NA
D: NA
V: TRBV29-1

CDR3: CASSATGGADTQYF
DNA: TGTGCCAGCAGTGCGACAGGGGGCGCAGATACGCAGTATTTT
J: TRBJ2-3
size: NA
D: TRBD1
V: TRBV6-4

CDR3: CASAILAGRGTGELFF
DNA: TGTGCTAGTGCCATATTAGCGGGTAGGGGCACCGGGGAGCTGTTTTTT
J: TRBJ2-2
size: NA
D: TRBD2
V: TRBV12-5

CDR3: CASSLTQGSNNEQFF
DNA: TGCGCCAGCAGCCTAACCCAGGGTTCCAACAATGAGCAGTTCTTC
J: TRBJ2-1
size: NA
D: NA
V: TRBV5-1

CDR3: CASSPGGGKETQYF
DNA: TGCGCCAGCAGCCCGGGGGGCGGGAAAGAGACCCAGTACTTC
J: TRBJ2-5
size: NA
D: NA
V: TRBV5-1

CDR3: CASSDSYRGLRNTGELFF
DNA: TGTGCCAGCAGTGACTCCTACAGGGGGCTTCGTAACACCGGGGAGCTGTTTTTT
J: TRBJ2-2
size: NA
D: TRBD1
V: TRBV6-4

CDR3: CASSTTPVLTGELFF
DNA: TGTGCCAGCAGCACCACCCCGGTCCTCACCGGGGAGCTGTTTTTT
J: TRBJ2-2
size: NA
D: NA
V: TRBV7-9

CDR3: CASSLGALGGNTIYF
DNA: TGTGCCAGCAGCTTAGGGGCTTTGGGTGGAAACACCATATATTTT
J: TRBJ1-3
size: NA
D: NA
V: TRBV11-2

CDR3: CASSLEGQGYGYTF
DNA: TGTGCCAGCAGCTTAGAGGGACAGGGTTACGGCTACACCTTC
J: TRBJ1-2
size: NA
D: TRBD1
V: TRBV7-9

CDR3: CATSSAPGQGSYEQYF
DNA: TGTGCCACCAGCTCTGCCCCGGGACAGGGATCCTACGAGCAGTACTTC
J: TRBJ2-7
size: NA
D: TRBD1
V: TRBV15

CDR3: CAISGAGGNTEAFF
DNA: TGTGCCATCAGTGGGGCAGGGGGAAACACTGAAGCTTTCTTT
J: TRBJ1-1
size: NA
D: TRBD1
V: TRBV10-3

CDR3: CASSFGGLVNTEAFF
DNA: TGCGCCAGCAGCTTTGGGGGCTTGGTGAACACTGAAGCTTTCTTT
J: TRBJ1-1
size: NA
D: NA
V: TRBV5-1

CDR3: CASSSGGAAYEQYF
DNA: TGTGCCAGCAGCTCCGGGGGGGCAGCCTACGAGCAGTACTTC
J: TRBJ2-7
size: NA
D: TRBD2
V: TRBV9

CDR3: CASSIQGAPTGELFF
DNA: TGTGCCAGCAGCATACAGGGGGCGCCGACCGGGGAGCTGTTTTTT
J: TRBJ2-2
size: once
D: TRBD1
V: TRBV27

CDR3: CASKSTGTRTEAFF
DNA: TGCGCCAGCAAATCGACAGGGACAAGGACTGAAGCTTTCTTT
J: TRBJ1-1
size: many
D: TRBD1
V: TRBV5-1

CDR3: CASSQDSLADSYEQYF
DNA: TGTGCCAGCAGCCAAGACTCTCTAGCGGACTCCTACGAGCAGTACTTC
J: TRBJ2-7
size: NA
D: TRBD2
V: TRBV4-2

CDR3: CASSLLGQGSGELFF
DNA: TGCGCCAGCAGCCTCTTGGGACAGGGATCCGGGGAGCTGTTTTTT
J: TRBJ2-2
size: NA
D: TRBD1
V: TRBV4-1

CDR3: CASSTRDRVGEQYF
DNA: TGTGCCAGTAGTACCCGGGACAGGGTCGGCGAGCAGTACTTC
J: TRBJ2-7
size: NA
D: TRBD1
V: TRBV19

CDR3: CASSPPGIPARETQYF
DNA: TGTGCCAGCTCCCCCCCAGGCATACCGGCTCGAGAGACCCAGTACTTC
J: TRBJ2-5
size: once
D: NA
V: TRBV18

CDR3: CASSYETSGGAIQETQYF
DNA: TGTGCCAGCAGTTACGAGACTAGCGGGGGGGCGATTCAAGAGACCCAGTACTTC
J: TRBJ2-5
size: NA
D: TRBD2
V: TRBV6-2/TRBV6-3

CDR3: CASRPRGLISSGELFF
DNA: TGCGCCAGCAGACCCCGGGGTCTGATTTCTTCCGGGGAGCTGTTTTTT
J: TRBJ2-2
size: few
D: NA
V: TRBV4-1

CDR3: CASSIPGDASYEQYF
DNA: TGTGCCAGTAGTATTCCGGGGGACGCTTCCTACGAGCAGTACTTC
J: TRBJ2-7
size: NA
D: NA
V: TRBV19

CDR3: CASSYLVGRPGSPLHF
DNA: TGTGCCAGCAGTTACTTGGTCGGCAGGCCTGGGTCACCCCTCCACTTT
J: TRBJ1-6
size: NA
D: NA
V: TRBV6-5

CDR3: CASSQTGSQYYGYTF
DNA: TGTGCCAGCAGCCAGACAGGCTCCCAATACTATGGCTACACCTTC
J: TRBJ1-2
size: NA
D: NA
V: TRBV28

CDR3: CASSQGRVAYNSPLHF
DNA: TGTGCCAGCAGCCAGGGCAGGGTGGCCTATAATTCACCCCTCCACTTT
J: TRBJ1-6
size: NA
D: NA
V: TRBV14

CDR3: CASSEPGGNQPQHF
DNA: TGTGCCAGCAGCGAGCCCGGAGGGAATCAGCCCCAGCATTTT
J: TRBJ1-5
size: NA
D: NA
V: TRBV25-1

CDR3: CASSIGQFAVYGQPQHF
DNA: TGTGCCAGTAGTATAGGACAGTTTGCAGTTTACGGGCAGCCCCAGCATTTT
J: TRBJ1-5
size: NA
D: NA
V: TRBV19

CDR3: CASSNRGGTYNEQFF
DNA: TGTGCCAGCAGTAACCGTGGCGGAACCTACAATGAGCAGTTCTTC
J: TRBJ2-1
size: NA
D: NA
V: TRBV6-5

CDR3: CASSLGGAHYGYTF
DNA: TGTGCCAGCAGTTTAGGGGGCGCGCACTATGGCTACACCTTC
J: TRBJ1-2
size: NA
D: NA
V: TRBV27

CDR3: CASSLGQPGGETQYF
DNA: TGTGCCAGCAGCTTAGGGCAACCAGGGGGAGAGACCCAGTACTTC
J: TRBJ2-5
size: NA
D: TRBD1
V: TRBV7-2

CDR3: CASRPRGNEQYF
DNA: TGTGCCAGCAGACCTCGAGGGAACGAGCAGTACTTC
J: TRBJ2-7
size: NA
D: NA
V: TRBV6-6

CDR3: CASSSENLRGLQETQYF
DNA: TGTGCCAGCAGCTCCGAAAACCTTAGGGGGCTTCAAGAGACCCAGTACTTC
J: TRBJ2-5
size: NA
D: TRBD1
V: TRBV5-4

CDR3: CASSLGTNGGQYF
DNA: TGTGCCAGCAGCTTGGGGACTAACGGGGGGCAGTACTTC
J: TRBJ2-7
size: NA
D: NA
V: TRBV5-4

CDR3: CASTTGSSGNTIYF
DNA: TGTGCCAGCACTACAGGGTCCTCTGGAAACACCATATATTTT
J: TRBJ1-3
size: NA
D: NA
V: TRBV6-5

CDR3: CASSQVGAGTDTQYF
DNA: TGCGCCAGCAGCCAAGTTGGGGCCGGCACAGATACGCAGTATTTT
J: TRBJ2-3
size: many
D: NA
V: TRBV4-1

CDR3: CASSHPGTSGGRYEQYF
DNA: TGTGCCAGCAGTCACCCCGGGACTAGCGGGGGGCGCTACGAGCAGTACTTC
J: TRBJ2-7
size: NA
D: TRBD2
V: TRBV27

CDR3: CASSSTGWGEQFF
DNA: TGTGCCAGCAGCTCGACAGGGTGGGGTGAGCAGTTCTTC
J: TRBJ2-1
size: few
D: TRBD1
V: TRBV7-2